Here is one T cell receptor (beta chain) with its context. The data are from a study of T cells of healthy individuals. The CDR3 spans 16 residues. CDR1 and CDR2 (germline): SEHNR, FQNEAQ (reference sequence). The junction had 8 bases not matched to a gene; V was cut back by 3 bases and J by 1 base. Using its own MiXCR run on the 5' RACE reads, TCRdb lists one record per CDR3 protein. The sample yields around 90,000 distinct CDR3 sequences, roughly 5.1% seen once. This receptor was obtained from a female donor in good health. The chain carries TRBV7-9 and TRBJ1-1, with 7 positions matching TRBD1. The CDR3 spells CASSFEGALRNTEAFF. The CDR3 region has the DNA TGTGCCAGCAGCTTCGAGGGGGCTCTAAGGAACACTGAAGCTTTCTTT. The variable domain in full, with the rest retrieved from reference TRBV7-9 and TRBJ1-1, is DTGVSQNPRHKITKRGQNVTFRCDPISEHNRLYWYRQTLGQGPEFLTYFQNEAQLEKSRLLSDRFSAERPKGSFSTLEIQRTEQGDSAMYLCASSFEGALRNTEAFFGQGTRLTVV.